These T cell receptor beta chains were read from a single sample in a study of cytomegalovirus exposure and HLA in healthy donors. Sequenced by immunoSEQ multiplex PCR; TCRdb stores in-frame clones only, minus some. The data show roughly 200,000 clones, with 75% to 85% seen just once and roughly 3.6% held by the top ten. Sequenced: PBMCs. The receptors shown here come from a woman aged 55 to 70 in good health and CMV-seropositive. Both conserved end residues are part of each CDR3. D genes are given only for firm matches. A clone size is listed for some rows: how often the clone was seen (once, few, many), or a class if it is expanded.

V: TRBV5-1
D: TRBD1
size: .
J: TRBJ2-7
length: 14
DNA: TGCGCCAGCAGCTCGAGCCCGGGACAGACCGAGCAGTACTTC
CDR3: CASSSSPGQTEQYF

V: TRBV5-1
D: .
size: .
J: TRBJ2-6
length: 15
DNA: TGCGTCAACGGTAAGAGAAGCTCTGGGGCCAACGTCCTGACTTTC
CDR3: CVNGKRSSGANVLTF

V: TRBV2
D: TRBD1
size: .
J: TRBJ1-4
length: 14
DNA: TGTGCCAGCAGAACAGGGGGAACCTATGAAAAACTGTTTTTT
CDR3: CASRTGGTYEKLFF

V: TRBV7-3
D: .
size: .
J: TRBJ2-1
length: 15
DNA: TGTGCCAGCAGCTTAACTCGCGACTCCTACAATGAGCAGTTCTTC
CDR3: CASSLTRDSYNEQFF

V: TRBV28
D: .
size: .
J: TRBJ2-5
length: 15
DNA: TGTGCCAGCAGTTCACCAGACAGGATCCAAGAGACCCAGTACTTC
CDR3: CASSSPDRIQETQYF

V: TRBV6-5
D: TRBD1
size: .
J: TRBJ1-2
length: 15
DNA: TGTGCCAGCAGTCTTTCCGCAGGGGGCGCGGATGGCTACACCTTC
CDR3: CASSLSAGGADGYTF

V: TRBV7-9
D: TRBD1
size: few
J: TRBJ1-2
length: 14
DNA: TGTGCCAGCAGCTTAGGACAGGGTAACTATGGCTACACCTTC
CDR3: CASSLGQGNYGYTF

V: TRBV6-6
D: TRBD1
size: .
J: TRBJ2-3
length: 15
DNA: TGTGCCAGCAGAACCCGGGACAGGGGGTCAGATACGCAGTATTTT
CDR3: CASRTRDRGSDTQYF

V: TRBV7-2
D: .
size: few
J: TRBJ1-1
length: 13
DNA: TGTGCCAGCAGCTTAGCGTTGGGGGGGGCAGCTTTCTTT
CDR3: CASSLALGGAAFF

V: TRBV14
D: .
size: .
J: TRBJ2-1
length: 14
DNA: TGTGCCAGCAGCCATCGAGGTGCCTACAATGAGCAGTTCTTC
CDR3: CASSHRGAYNEQFF

V: TRBV5-4
D: TRBD1
size: .
J: TRBJ2-3
length: 15
DNA: TGTGCCAGCAGCTTAGGGACAGGGCTGGGGGATACGCAGTATTTT
CDR3: CASSLGTGLGDTQYF

V: TRBV6-1
D: .
size: .
J: TRBJ2-7
length: 14
DNA: TGTGCCAGCAGTGAAGCGAAGTATGGCTGGGAGCAGTACTTC
CDR3: CASSEAKYGWEQYF

V: TRBV5-1
D: .
size: .
J: TRBJ2-7
length: 17
DNA: TGCGCCAGCAGCCCCTACCCAAAGGACAGAACAGCCTACGAGCAGTACTTC
CDR3: CASSPYPKDRTAYEQYF

V: TRBV7-9
D: .
size: .
J: TRBJ2-1
length: 12
DNA: TGTGCCAGCAGCCTGCGCACGGATGAGCAGTTCTTC
CDR3: CASSLRTDEQFF

V: TRBV2
D: TRBD1
size: .
J: TRBJ2-2
length: 15
DNA: TGTGCCAGCAGTCGACAGGGGACGAACACCGGGGAGCTGTTTTTT
CDR3: CASSRQGTNTGELFF

V: TRBV10-3
D: TRBD1
size: .
J: TRBJ2-4
length: 16
DNA: TGTGCCATCAGCGCGGGACAGGCGGCGGCCAAAAACATTCAGTACTTC
CDR3: CAISAGQAAAKNIQYF

V: TRBV6-6
D: TRBD2
size: .
J: TRBJ2-3
length: 14
DNA: TGTGCCAGCAGACTAGCGGGGACCGGAGATACGCAGTATTTT
CDR3: CASRLAGTGDTQYF

V: TRBV30
D: .
size: .
J: TRBJ2-5
length: 17
DNA: TGTGCCTGGAGTACAAAGGTGGCTGGGAGGGGGCAAGAGACCCAGTACTTC
CDR3: CAWSTKVAGRGQETQYF

V: TRBV6-6
D: TRBD2
size: once
J: TRBJ2-2
length: 14
DNA: TGTGCCAGTGTGAGAATAGCGGGAACTGGGGAGCTGTTTTTT
CDR3: CASVRIAGTGELFF

V: TRBV5-6
D: TRBD2
size: .
J: TRBJ2-1
length: 13
DNA: TGTGCCAGCAGCTTGGCGTCTAGCGGGCCGCAGTTCTTC
CDR3: CASSLASSGPQFF

V: TRBV7-9
D: .
size: once
J: TRBJ1-1
length: 14
DNA: TGTGCCAGCAGCTTTCGTCAGGAGAACACTGAAGCTTTCTTT
CDR3: CASSFRQENTEAFF

V: TRBV9
D: .
size: .
J: TRBJ2-7
length: 18
DNA: TGTGCCAGCAGCGTAGGAGTCTTAACAGGGACAAGCTCCTACGAGCAGTACTTC
CDR3: CASSVGVLTGTSSYEQYF

V: TRBV25-1
D: TRBD1
size: .
J: TRBJ1-2
length: 13
DNA: TGTGCCAGCAGTGTACAGGGGGACTATGGCTACACCTTC
CDR3: CASSVQGDYGYTF

V: TRBV19
D: .
size: .
J: TRBJ1-6
length: 15
DNA: TGTGCCAGTACCCCTTCCCCGGGGTCATATTCACCCCTCCACTTT
CDR3: CASTPSPGSYSPLHF

V: TRBV10-3
D: TRBD1
size: .
J: TRBJ1-5
length: 14
DNA: TGTGCCATCAGTGCCCAGGGGGATAATCAGCCCCAGCATTTT
CDR3: CAISAQGDNQPQHF

V: TRBV9
D: .
size: .
J: TRBJ2-7
length: 14
DNA: TGTGCCAGCAGCGGGCGACAGAGCTCCTACGAGCAGTACTTC
CDR3: CASSGRQSSYEQYF

V: TRBV6-5
D: .
size: once
J: TRBJ2-7
length: 15
DNA: TGTGCCAGCAGGCCGAATTACCGGGACAACTACGAGCAGTACTTC
CDR3: CASRPNYRDNYEQYF

V: TRBV18
D: .
size: .
J: TRBJ1-4
length: 15
DNA: TGTGCCAGCTCAGCCCAGGGGTTCGGGCGGGAAAAACTGTTTTTT
CDR3: CASSAQGFGREKLFF

V: TRBV9
D: TRBD1
size: .
J: TRBJ1-2
length: 15
DNA: TGTGCCAGCAGCGCGAACAGGGGCGTCAACTATGGCTACACCTTC
CDR3: CASSANRGVNYGYTF

V: TRBV19
D: .
size: .
J: TRBJ2-6
length: 14
DNA: TGTGCCAGTAGTATTCAGGTCGGGGCCAACGTCCTGACTTTC
CDR3: CASSIQVGANVLTF

V: TRBV6-6
D: TRBD1
size: .
J: TRBJ2-2
length: 16
DNA: TGTGCCAGCAGCCTAAGGACAGGGGCCAACACCGGGGAGCTGTTTTTT
CDR3: CASSLRTGANTGELFF

V: TRBV11-3
D: .
size: .
J: TRBJ2-3
length: 12
DNA: TGTGCCAGCAGCGGGGGGACAGATACGCAGTATTTT
CDR3: CASSGGTDTQYF

V: TRBV28
D: TRBD1
size: .
J: TRBJ2-1
length: 15
DNA: TGTGCCAGCAGCCCCGCGGGACAGGGCTACAATGAGCAGTTCTTC
CDR3: CASSPAGQGYNEQFF

V: TRBV30
D: .
size: .
J: TRBJ1-4
length: 12
DNA: TGTGCCTGGCAACAGGGCACCGAAAAACTGTTTTTT
CDR3: CAWQQGTEKLFF

V: TRBV6-4
D: .
size: .
J: TRBJ2-1
length: 14
DNA: TGTGCCAGCAGTGACCGGCGGGGCTCCAATGAGCAGTTCTTC
CDR3: CASSDRRGSNEQFF

V: TRBV6-1
D: TRBD1
size: .
J: TRBJ2-7
length: 16
DNA: TGTGCCAGCAGTGAACTAGAGGGACAGAGAGCTTACGAGCAGTACTTC
CDR3: CASSELEGQRAYEQYF

V: TRBV9
D: TRBD1
size: few
J: TRBJ1-1
length: 16
DNA: TGTGCCAGCAGCGTAGGGGCAGGGGGTACGAACACTGAAGCTTTCTTT
CDR3: CASSVGAGGTNTEAFF

V: TRBV28
D: TRBD1
size: .
J: TRBJ1-5
length: 15
DNA: TGTGCCAGCAGTTACGGGACAGGCCGCAATCAGCCCCAGCATTTT
CDR3: CASSYGTGRNQPQHF

V: TRBV28
D: .
size: .
J: TRBJ1-4
length: 15
DNA: TGTGCCAGCAGTCCGGGGCAGGGGACGAATGAAAAACTGTTTTTT
CDR3: CASSPGQGTNEKLFF

V: TRBV11-2
D: TRBD1
size: .
J: TRBJ2-7
length: 13
DNA: TGTGCCAGCAGGGGACAGGGTCGCTACGAGCAGTACTTC
CDR3: CASRGQGRYEQYF

V: TRBV11-2
D: TRBD2
size: .
J: TRBJ2-7
length: 15
DNA: TGTGCCAGCAGCTTGAACCGGGACTACACCTACGAGCAGTACTTC
CDR3: CASSLNRDYTYEQYF

V: TRBV7-2
D: TRBD2
size: .
J: TRBJ2-3
length: 15
DNA: TGTGCCAGCAGCTTAGCGTGGGAGGGGTCAGATACGCAGTATTTT
CDR3: CASSLAWEGSDTQYF

V: TRBV5-1
D: TRBD2
size: .
J: TRBJ2-3
length: 16
DNA: TGCGCCAGCAGCCAGGGACTAGCGGGAGGGACAGATACGCAGTATTTT
CDR3: CASSQGLAGGTDTQYF

V: TRBV5-1
D: .
size: .
J: TRBJ2-5
length: 15
DNA: TGCGCCAGCAGCTTGAGGCCAGGAACGAAAGAGACCCAGTACTTC
CDR3: CASSLRPGTKETQYF

V: TRBV7-2
D: TRBD2
size: few
J: TRBJ2-1
length: 15
DNA: TGTGCCAGCAGCCTAGGGACTAGCTTCTACAATGAGCAGTTCTTC
CDR3: CASSLGTSFYNEQFF

V: TRBV5-4
D: TRBD1
size: .
J: TRBJ2-1
length: 16
DNA: TGTGCCAGCAGCTTGAGGTTAGGGACAGGGTATAGTGAGCAGTTCTTC
CDR3: CASSLRLGTGYSEQFF

V: TRBV2
D: TRBD2
size: .
J: TRBJ2-1
length: 14
DNA: TGTGCCAGCATGGGACTAGCGGCGACCCGTCGACAGTTCTTC
CDR3: CASMGLAATRRQFF

V: TRBV4-1
D: .
size: .
J: TRBJ1-4
length: 15
DNA: TGCGCCAGCAGCCAAGATCAACAGCCTAATGAAAAACTGTTTTTT
CDR3: CASSQDQQPNEKLFF

V: TRBV7-2
D: TRBD1
size: .
J: TRBJ2-7
length: 14
DNA: TGTGCCAGCAGCGGAACAGGGGGTCCCTACGAGCAGTACTTC
CDR3: CASSGTGGPYEQYF

V: TRBV6-5
D: .
size: .
J: TRBJ2-7
length: 12
DNA: TGTGCCAGTGCCCAGGGTATCCACGAGCAGTACTTC
CDR3: CASAQGIHEQYF

V: TRBV7-2
D: TRBD1
size: .
J: TRBJ2-7
length: 14
DNA: TGTGCCAGCAGCTCCCCCGGGACAGGGGTTAAGCAGTACTTC
CDR3: CASSSPGTGVKQYF

V: TRBV7-3
D: TRBD2
size: .
J: TRBJ2-2
length: 17
DNA: TGTGCCAGCAGTCAATCTAGCGGGAGGGCCATCGGCGGGGAGCTGTTTTTT
CDR3: CASSQSSGRAIGGELFF

V: TRBV9
D: TRBD2
size: .
J: TRBJ2-1
length: 18
DNA: TGTGCCAGCAGCCCCGGGACTAGCGGTCCCAGCTCCTACAATGAGCAGTTCTTC
CDR3: CASSPGTSGPSSYNEQFF

V: TRBV7-3
D: TRBD1
size: few
J: TRBJ1-2
length: 15
DNA: TGTGCCAGCAGCCGAGGGGGCCAGGGGGCATCAGGCTACACCTTC
CDR3: CASSRGGQGASGYTF

V: TRBV7-8
D: TRBD2
size: .
J: TRBJ2-7
length: 14
DNA: TGTGCCAGCAGAATTAGCGGGGCGGACTACGAGCAGTACTTC
CDR3: CASRISGADYEQYF